This T cell receptor beta chain was obtained from a study of identical twins. Study-wide points: For out-of-frame alpha sequences shared by twins, low generation probability was in excess. Beta out-of-frame twin sharing showed a weaker excess.

TCRdb analysed the 5' RACE reads with MiXCR anew, one entry per CDR3 protein. This sample has 1,800,000 or so distinct CDR3 sequences; around a third occur once, and the top ten carry around 0.25%. In regard to this clonotype: The target antigen is unknown.

Germline V gene sequence: CDR1 DFQATT, CDR2 SNEGSKA (reference sequence). The CDR3 runs 11 residues. The V gene lost 5 bases and the J gene lost 6 bases, with 10 bases spanning the gap. The chain has TRBV20-1 and TRBJ1-1; D is undetermined. The sample was cord blood. The sequence was obtained from a newborn girl in good health. The DNA of the CDR3 is TGCAGTGCTCGTCGACTGGCTGAAGCTTTCTTT. This translates into CSARRLAEAFF.